Below are 21 T cell receptor beta chains sequenced from a single sample in a study of blood T cell repertoires in COVID-19. Profiled with immunoSEQ multiplex PCR; TCRdb holds only in-frame clones, not every one. The sample carries about 46,000 clones, 75% to 90% recorded once. The sequenced sample was peripheral blood. These receptors originate from a man between 60 and 70 years old with acute or convalescent COVID-19.

The genes are TRBV2 and TRBJ1-1, with D maybe TRBD1 (6 bases). V gave up 7 bases and J gave up 5 bases, with 17 bases separating them. CDR1 is SNHLY, CDR2 FYNNEI, per germline. The CDR3 runs 14 residues. The CDR3 sequence is CASKAQGPLTEAFF. The CDR3 nucleotides are TGTGCCAGCAAAGCTCAGGGGCCTCTAACTGAAGCTTTCTTT. Full variable domain (missing parts from reference TRBV2 and TRBJ1-1): EPEVTQTPSHQVTQMGQEVILRCVPISNHLYFYWYRQILGQKVEFLVSFYNNEISEKSEIFDDQFSVERPDGSNFTLKIRSTKLEDSAMYFCASKAQGPLTEAFFGQGTRLTVV.

The V call is TRBV7-9, the J call TRBJ1-4; D unclear. The V end lost 1 base, the J end lost 6 bases, and 12 bases lay between the germline ends. The CDR3 loop spans 15 amino acids. The germline CDR1 and CDR2 sequences are SEHNR and FQNEAQ (reference sequence). The chain's CDR3 is CASSLGAGRDEKLFF. The CDR3 coding sequence is TGTGCCAGCAGCTTAGGCGCTGGGAGGGATGAAAAACTGTTTTTT.

The J gene is TRBJ1-5, the V gene TRBV5-1; the match to TRBD1 covers 10 bases. The trim removed 2 bases at V and 9 bases at J, leaving 5 bases unmatched. The CDR3 consists of 14 residues. The germline gives CDR1 SGHRS, CDR2 YFSETQ. CDR3 protein: CASSFGTGVAPQHF. The CDR3 DNA reads as TGCGCCAGCAGCTTCGGGACAGGGGTGGCGCCCCAGCATTTT.

This chain links TRBV7-9 with TRBJ2-7; 7 bases align to TRBD1. This CDR3 contains 15 residues. The junction had 7 bases not matched to a gene; V was cut back by 5 bases and J by 0 bases. Germline assignment: CDR1 SEHNR and CDR2 FQNEAQ (reference sequence). DNA for the CDR3: TGTGCCAGCAGCCCCCTACGGGACAGCTCCTACGAGCAGTACTTC. It specifies CASSPLRDSSYEQYF.

The rearrangement links TRBV9 to TRBJ1-3; maybe TRBD1 (6 bases). The CDR3 consists of 17 residues. The V end lost 4 bases, the J end lost 0 bases, and 17 bases lay between the germline ends. Germline V CDR1 and CDR2: SGDLS, YYNGEE. Here the CDR3 reads CASSSNRGGSSGNTIYF. CDR3 sequence (DNA): TGTGCCAGCAGCTCTAATAGGGGGGGCAGCTCTGGAAACACCATATATTTT.

This clone has just a few counts. CDR3 amino acids: CASSLAGNTGELFF. Written as DNA, the CDR3 is TGTGCCAGCAGCCTAGCGGGGAACACCGGGGAGCTGTTTTTT. The chain carries TRBV28 and TRBJ2-2; 8 bases match TRBD2. The germline gives CDR1 MDHEN, CDR2 SYDVKM. The CDR3 has 14 residues. V trimming: 6 bases; J trimming: 1 base; junction bases outside the gene matches: 1. The complete variable domain, with remaining parts taken from reference TRBV28 and TRBJ2-2, reads DVKVTQSSRYLVKRTGEKVFLECVQDMDHENMFWYRQDPGLGLRLIYFSYDVKMKEKGDIPEGYSVSREKKERFSLILESASTNQTSMYLCASSLAGNTGELFFGEGSRLTVL.

The gene calls are TRBV19 and TRBJ1-3; the D is unclear. The V end lost 0 bases, the J end lost 2 bases, and 14 bases lay between the germline ends. Germline V gives CDR1 LNHDA, CDR2 SQIVND (reference sequence). The length of the CDR3 is 17 residues. CDR3: CASSIDRRGGAGNTIYF. In nucleotides, the CDR3 is TGTGCCAGTAGTATAGATCGACGGGGAGGCGCTGGAAACACCATATATTTT.

The DNA for the CDR3 is TGTGCCAGCAGCTCGGGACAGGGGTTGAAGACCCAGTACTTC. It codes for CASSSGQGLKTQYF. The gene calls are TRBV11-2 and TRBJ2-5; 10 bases are a match to TRBD1. V gave up 4 bases and J gave up 6 bases; unmatched junction bases: 5. Germline lookup yields CDR1 SGHAT and CDR2 FQNNGV. This CDR3 has 14 residues.

V usage is TRBV15 and J usage is TRBJ1-4; D possibly corresponds to TRBD1 (5 bases). Deletions cut 0 bases from V and 7 bases from J, with 18 bases between. Per germline, CDR1 LNHNV and CDR2 YYDKDF (reference sequence). This CDR3 has 17 amino acids. The CDR3 loop reads CATSRDRGGALAEKLFF. In DNA form, the CDR3 reads TGTGCCACCAGCAGAGATAGGGGAGGGGCCTTGGCTGAAAAACTGTTTTTT.

Here the CDR3 reads CASSLGLAGGPSDTQYF. As DNA, the CDR3 is TGCGCCAGCAGCTTGGGACTAGCGGGAGGGCCGTCAGATACGCAGTATTTT. This chain joins TRBV5-1 and TRBJ2-3; TRBD2 matches 14 bases. Germline V CDR1 and CDR2: SGHRS, YFSETQ. The CDR3 covers 17 residues. Trimming removed 0 bases from V and 4 bases from J; junction bases left unmatched: 4.

The V and J genes are TRBV5-1 and TRBJ2-5; D is ambiguous. CDR1 SGHRS and CDR2 YFSETQ come from the germline V gene. V shed 0 bases and J shed 5 bases, with 11 bases lying between them. The CDR3 runs 14 residues. The CDR3 nucleotides are TGCGCCAGCAGCTTGGAGACTGCCCGGGAGACCCAGTACTTC. It is translated as CASSLETARETQYF. The complete variable domain, with remaining parts taken from reference TRBV5-1 and TRBJ2-5, reads KAGVTQTPRYLIKTRGQQVTLSCSPISGHRSVSWYQQTPGQGLQFLFEYFSETQRNKGNFPGRFSGRQFSNSRSEMNVSTLELGDSALYLCASSLETARETQYFGPGTRLLVL.

The chain uses TRBV11-1 and TRBJ2-5, with 7 bases matching TRBD1. Germline CDR1 is SGHAT and CDR2 is FQDESV (reference sequence). The CDR3 has 14 residues. Germline trimming cut 5 bases from V and 2 bases from J; bases unmatched to any gene: 5. The CDR3 DNA reads TGTGCCAGCAGCCGACAGGGTCCACAAGAGACCCAGTACTTC. It yields the protein CASSRQGPQETQYF. Full variable domain (outside the CDR3, taken from reference TRBV11-1 and TRBJ2-5): EAEVAQSPRYKITEKSQAVAFWCDPISGHATLYWYRQILGQGPELLVQFQDESVVDDSQLPKDRFSAERLKGVDSTLKIQPAELGDSAMYLCASSRQGPQETQYFGPGTRLLVL.

The chain employs TRBV14 and TRBJ2-6, with 9 bases fitting TRBD1. From germline, CDR1 is SGHDN and CDR2 FVKESK. This CDR3 comprises 16 residues. Germline trimming cut 2 bases from V and 4 bases from J; bases unmatched to any gene: 3. CDR3 nucleotides: TGTGCCAGCAGCCAAAACAGGGGGCCCGGGGCCAACGTCCTGACTTTC. Amino acid sequence: CASSQNRGPGANVLTF.

The genes are TRBV14 and TRBJ2-7; 7 bases align to TRBD1. V was clipped by 1 base and J by 0 bases; unmatched bases: 3. The CDR3 length is 15 residues. Germline CDR1 reads SGHDN; CDR2 reads FVKESK. DNA of the CDR3: TGTGCCAGCAGCCAAGTGACAGGGAGCTCCTACGAGCAGTACTTC. Translated, it gives CASSQVTGSSYEQYF.

The chain couples TRBV10-3 to TRBJ1-1; D gene ambiguous. CDR1 and CDR2 from the germline V gene are ENHRY and SYGVKD. This CDR3 comprises 12 residues. The ends were cut back, 6 bases at V and 3 bases at J, with 8 bases in the middle. The chain's CDR3 is CAISSRDTEAFF. The CDR3, as DNA: TGTGCCATCAGCTCCCGGGACACTGAAGCTTTCTTT.

The rearrangement joins TRBV11-3 to TRBJ2-1, with TRBD2 matching 10 bases. Germline V CDR1 and CDR2: SGHNT, YENEEA. V gave up 5 bases and J gave up 9 bases; unmatched junction bases: 10. The length of the CDR3 is 15 residues. The chain's CDR3 is CASSRVAGGSGEQFF. The CDR3 bases are TGTGCCAGCAGCAGGGTAGCGGGAGGATCGGGTGAGCAGTTCTTC.

The chain employs TRBV30 and TRBJ1-5; D is uncertain. Trimming cost V 1 base and J 1 base, with 8 bases left between them. CDR1 GTSNPN and CDR2 SVGIG come from the germline V gene (reference sequence). The length of the CDR3 is 14 residues. This CDR3 is CAWSGAVSNQPQHF. The DNA of the CDR3 is TGTGCCTGGAGTGGGGCAGTGAGCAATCAGCCCCAGCATTTT.

This sequence joins TRBV28 and TRBJ1-4; possible D gene TRBD1, 6 bases. CDR1 and CDR2 from the germline V gene are MDHEN and SYDVKM. The CDR3 sequence is 15 residues long. V shed 6 bases and J shed 0 bases, with 11 bases lying between them. In DNA form, the CDR3 reads TGTGCCAGCAGGACAGGACCTGCAACTAATGAAAAACTGTTTTTT. Protein sequence: CASRTGPATNEKLFF.

V and J are TRBV27 and TRBJ2-5; D is perhaps TRBD2 (6 bases). Trimming took 7 bases from V and 1 from J, leaving 19 bases between them. The germline V gene has CDR1 MNHEY and CDR2 SMNVEV (reference sequence). There are 16 residues in the CDR3. This CDR3 reads CASTLVGGTLQETQYF. Here the CDR3 DNA reads TGTGCCAGCACCCTCGTGGGGGGTACCCTCCAAGAGACCCAGTACTTC.

The chain links TRBV3-1 (or the pseudogene TRBV3-2) to TRBJ2-7; 9 bases line up with TRBD1. V lost 5 bases, J lost 4 bases, and 12 bases stayed unmatched. CDR3 length: 16 amino acids. CDR1 and CDR2 from the germline V gene are LGHDT and YNNKEL (reference sequence). The CDR3 DNA follows: TGTGCCAGCAGCTCAGCCCCCGGGACAGGGCAGTACGAGCAGTACTTC. Translating it yields CASSSAPGTGQYEQYF.

The CDR3 here is CASRRLAGGETQYF. CDR3 sequence (DNA): TGTGCCAGCCGACGACTAGCGGGAGGAGAGACCCAGTACTTC. This chain uses TRBV11-2 with TRBJ2-5; 13 bases are shared with TRBD2. The CDR3 has 14 residues. The ends lost 8 bases at V and 4 bases at J; junction bases unmatched: 4. Germline V CDR1 and CDR2: SGHAT, FQNNGV.